The 25 T cell receptor beta chains presented below share a single source sample, sequenced in a study of shared clonotypes between healthy human individuals. Sequencing used immunoSEQ multiplex PCR; TCRdb keeps in-frame clones, though not all of them. There are approximately 530,000 clones in the sample; 95% to 97% occur only once, and 0.05% to 0.07% lies in the top ten. The specimen was naive CD4+ T cells sorted from blood. The subset: CD45RA+ positively selected. These receptors originate from a woman aged 25 to 45 in good health.

This chain connects TRBV9 to TRBJ2-3, with 9 bases that match TRBD2. This CDR3 contains 17 residues. J was trimmed by 2 bases and V by 2 bases; bases with no gene match: 9. Germline loops: CDR1 SGDLS, CDR2 YYNGEE. CDR3 protein: CASSVYQAGGVTDTQYF. CDR3 sequence (DNA): TGTGCCAGCAGCGTTTATCAAGCGGGAGGAGTCACAGATACGCAGTATTTT. Variable domain in full (rest from reference TRBV9 and TRBJ2-3): DSGVTQTPKHLITATGQRVTLRCSPRSGDLSVYWYQQSLDQGLQFLIQYYNGEERAKGNILERFSAQQFPDLHSELNLSSLELGDSALYFCASSVYQAGGVTDTQYFGPGTRLTVL.

The chain employs TRBV4-1 and TRBJ2-7, with 9 bases aligning to TRBD1. CDR3 length: 14 residues. Unmatched junction bases numbered 5, after V lost 4 bases and J lost 4 bases. CDR1 is MGHRA and CDR2 is YSYEKL in the germline V gene. The CDR3 coding sequence is TGCGCCAGCAGCCTTACCGGGACAGGGTACGAGCAGTACTTC. This gives the protein CASSLTGTGYEQYF.

CDR3 in DNA: TGTGCCAGCAGTCAAAGACAGGTCCGGGGATACGAGCAGTACTTC. Translating it yields CASSQRQVRGYEQYF. The genes are TRBV27 and TRBJ2-7, with D possibly TRBD1 on 6 matching bases. Germline-derived CDR1 and CDR2 are MNHEY and SMNVEV (reference sequence). The CDR3 loop spans 15 amino acids. The V end was cut by 5 bases, the J end by 4 bases, with 18 bases between.

The chain links TRBV5-4 to TRBJ2-1; D is unclear. The CDR3 is made up of 15 amino acids. V lost 4 bases, J lost 0 bases, and 11 bases lay in between. The germline V gene encodes CDR1 SGHNT and CDR2 YYREEE (reference sequence). CDR3 loop: CASSRSEGSYNEQFF. In DNA, the CDR3 is TGTGCCAGCAGCAGGTCTGAAGGCTCCTACAATGAGCAGTTCTTC. The full variable domain, with the rest looked up from reference TRBV5-4 and TRBJ2-1, is ETGVTQSPTHLIKTRGQQVTLRCSSQSGHNTVSWYQQALGQGPQFIFQYYREEENGRGNFPPRFSGLQFPNYSSELNVNALELDDSALYLCASSRSEGSYNEQFFGPGTRLTVL.

V and J are TRBV11-2 and TRBJ2-1; D remains ambiguous. Trimming cost V 6 bases and J 0 bases, with 9 bases left between them. The CDR3 is made up of 14 amino acids. Germline V gene data show CDR1 as SGHAT and CDR2 as FQNNGV. The CDR3 bases are TGTGCCAGCAGTCGTGTAGGCTCCTACAATGAGCAGTTCTTC. This codes for CASSRVGSYNEQFF.

V and J are TRBV29-1 and TRBJ2-5, with 7 nucleotides matching TRBD2. Germline CDR1 SQVTM, CDR2 ANQGSEA. The CDR3 length is 12 residues. V shed 7 bases, J shed 5 bases, and the junction held 7 bases outside the gene matches. CDR3 in DNA: TGCAGCGCGGCGGGAGAGGGGGAGACCCAGTACTTC. Translating gives CSAAGEGETQYF.

In its sample, this clone was seen a few times. V and J are TRBV6-5 and TRBJ2-2; D may be TRBD1 or TRBD2 (5 bases each). The CDR3 has 13 residues. Trimming left V 11 bases short and J 5 bases short, with 15 bases between. Germline assignment: CDR1 MNHEY and CDR2 SVGAGI. CDR3 amino acids: CASRTRRTGELFF. The DNA of the CDR3 is TGTGCCTCCCGGACAAGGAGGACCGGGGAGCTGTTTTTT.

The chain uses TRBV27 and TRBJ1-2; 9 positions match TRBD1. The CDR3 consists of 14 residues. With V trimmed by 6 bases and J by 4 bases, 6 bases remained unmatched. Germline V gene data show CDR1 as MNHEY and CDR2 as SMNVEV (reference sequence). For the CDR3, the DNA is TGTGCCAGCAGAAGGGACAGGGACCCCTATGGCTACACCTTC. Its translation: CASRRDRDPYGYTF.

This CDR3 reads CASSPQRGNEAFF. For the CDR3, the DNA is TGTGCCAGCAGCCCACAGAGGGGGAATGAAGCTTTCTTT. The chain links TRBV7-3 to TRBJ1-1, with D perhaps TRBD1 (6 bases). The CDR3 has 13 residues. Germline V gives CDR1 SGHTA, CDR2 FQGTGA. The V and J ends lost 5 bases and 7 bases respectively, with 14 bases between them.

The V gene is TRBV5-1, the J gene TRBJ2-2, with 7 bases aligning to TRBD2. V trimming: 7 bases; J trimming: 3 bases; junction bases outside the gene matches: 12. CDR3 length: 16 amino acids. CDR1 and CDR2 (germline): SGHRS, YFSETQ. The CDR3 DNA is TGCGCCAGCTCTAGCGGTATTCTTCTGGACACCGGGGAGCTGTTTTTT. Translation gives CASSSGILLDTGELFF.

This sequence joins TRBV6-5 and TRBJ1-1; D is perhaps TRBD1 (5 bases). CDR1 is MNHEY and CDR2 is SVGAGI in the germline V gene. V shed 4 bases and J shed 4 bases, with 10 bases lying between them. The CDR3 covers 13 residues. The CDR3 bases are TGTGCCAGCAGTTTCTCCAGGGTCACTGAAGCTTTCTTT. It specifies CASSFSRVTEAFF.

V usage is TRBV5-4 and J usage is TRBJ1-2, with TRBD1 matching over 7 bases. The V gene's germline CDR1 is SGHNT and CDR2 YYREEE (reference sequence). This CDR3 is built from 15 residues. V shed 4 bases, J shed 3 bases, and the junction held 9 bases outside the gene matches. The CDR3 DNA follows: TGTGCCAGCAGCACGGGACAGCCTCCGGACTATGGCTACACCTTC. This encodes CASSTGQPPDYGYTF. The full variable domain, rest sourced from reference TRBV5-4 and TRBJ1-2, is ETGVTQSPTHLIKTRGQQVTLRCSSQSGHNTVSWYQQALGQGPQFIFQYYREEENGRGNFPPRFSGLQFPNYSSELNVNALELDDSALYLCASSTGQPPDYGYTFGSGTRLTVV.

As DNA, the CDR3 is TGTGCCAGCAGTCACCGGGACAGGGAGATCTACGAGCAGTACTTC. The encoded protein is CASSHRDREIYEQYF. This chain connects TRBV5-4 to TRBJ2-7; 9 bases are a match to TRBD1. The CDR3 spans 15 residues. From germline, CDR1 is SGHNT and CDR2 YYREEE (reference sequence). J gave up 3 bases and V 5 bases, and 9 bases lay outside the gene matches.

This rearrangement joins TRBV7-9 to TRBJ2-5; TRBD2 matches at 7 bases. J was trimmed by 2 bases and V by 4 bases; bases with no gene match: 4. From germline, CDR1 is SEHNR and CDR2 FQNEAQ (reference sequence). The CDR3 has 14 residues. The CDR3 bases are TGTGCCAGCAGCTATTCTAGCGGTCAAGAGACCCAGTACTTC. As protein: CASSYSSGQETQYF.

This sequence joins TRBV5-3 and TRBJ2-2, with 8 bases lining up with TRBD2. TRBV5-3 counts as an open reading frame of uncertain function. CDR3 length: 15 amino acids. V lost 5 bases to trimming and J lost 3 bases; unmatched junction nucleotides: 6. The CDR3: CARSPQREYTGELFF. The DNA of the CDR3 is TGTGCCAGAAGTCCCCAGCGGGAGTACACCGGGGAGCTGTTTTTT.

Worth noting for this clone: This same CDR3 is encoded by further DNA sequences in the sample. This chain joins TRBV2 and TRBJ2-7; 8 bases fit TRBD1. In germline, CDR1 is SNHLY, CDR2 FYNNEI. The CDR3 consists of 14 residues. V shed 6 bases, J shed 0 bases, and the junction held 4 bases outside the gene matches. The CDR3 DNA reads TGTGCCAGCAGCGGACAGGGAAGCTCCTACGAGCAGTACTTC. Amino acid sequence: CASSGQGSSYEQYF.

The chain has TRBV10-3 and TRBJ2-1; 11 bases map to TRBD2. The CDR3 contains 15 residues. Trimming at V came to 2 bases and at J to 8 bases, leaving 5 bases not matched to a gene. From germline, CDR1 is ENHRY and CDR2 SYGVKD. The CDR3 here is CAISEGLAGGYEQFF. The DNA for the CDR3 is TGTGCCATCAGTGAGGGGCTAGCGGGAGGCTATGAGCAGTTCTTC.

The rearrangement links TRBV4-2 to TRBJ2-5, with D perhaps matching TRBD2 (6 bases). The CDR3 sequence is 15 residues long. Germline CDR1 LGHNA, CDR2 YNFKEQ. V lost 1 base to trimming and J lost 5 bases, with 14 bases between them. The CDR3 loop is CASSQGTGVMETQYF. In nucleotides, the CDR3 is TGTGCCAGCAGCCAAGGTACGGGAGTGATGGAGACCCAGTACTTC.

The chain links TRBV5-1 to TRBJ2-5; a weak D match, TRBD1 (6 bases). Matching the DNA end better, TRBJ2-7 makes the J call doubtful. The CDR3 has 13 residues. Germline CDR1 and CDR2: SGHRS and YFSETQ. The CDR3 loop reads CASTPGTTYEQYF. DNA of the CDR3: TGCGCCAGCACGCCCGGGACAACCTACGAGCAGTACTTC.

V and J are TRBV5-7 and TRBJ2-5; no clear D gene. The DNA end lines up better with TRBJ2-7; the J call may be wrong. TRBV5-7 is reported as an ORF; its role is uncertain. The CDR3 has 14 residues. CDR3 DNA: TGTGCCAGCAGCTTTCGCGGTACCACCTACGAGCAGTACTTC. This translates into CASSFRGTTYEQYF.

CDR3 bases: TGTGCCAGCAGCCTAGCCGGGTCAGGGTCAGATACGCAGTATTTT. This translates into CASSLAGSGSDTQYF. The chain couples TRBV28 to TRBJ2-3, with D perhaps given as TRBD1 or TRBD2 (5 bases each). CDR1 is MDHEN and CDR2 is SYDVKM in the germline V gene. The CDR3 has 15 amino acids. V gave up 6 bases and J gave up 4 bases, with 17 bases separating them. Filled out from reference TRBV28 and TRBJ2-3, the complete variable domain reads DVKVTQSSRYLVKRTGEKVFLECVQDMDHENMFWYRQDPGLGLRLIYFSYDVKMKEKGDIPEGYSVSREKKERFSLILESASTNQTSMYLCASSLAGSGSDTQYFGPGTRLTVL.

The DNA for the CDR3 is TGTGCCACCAGCAGAGAGACGGGACCGAGGGGTGAAAAACTGTTTTTT. Residues: CATSRETGPRGEKLFF. The J gene is TRBJ1-4, the V gene TRBV15; TRBD1 might be the D (5 bases). The CDR3 covers 16 residues. The germline CDR1 and CDR2 sequences are LNHNV and YYDKDF (reference sequence). Trimming shortened V by 0 bases and J by 7 bases, and 15 bases separated the two germline ends. Drawing the rest from reference TRBV15 and TRBJ1-4, the complete variable domain is DAMVIQNPRYQVTQFGKPVTLSCSQTLNHNVMYWYQQKSSQAPKLLFHYYDKDFNNEADTPDNFQSRRPNTSFCFLDIRSPGLGDTAMYLCATSRETGPRGEKLFFGSGTQLSVL.

The chain links TRBV5-4 to TRBJ2-2; the D is unclear. This CDR3 spans 11 amino acids. V lost 6 bases, J lost 6 bases, and 6 bases lay in between. Germline CDR1 reads SGHNT; CDR2 reads YYREEE (reference sequence). The CDR3 DNA reads TGTGCCAGCAAGGCGGCCGGGGAGCTGTTTTTT. It is translated as CASKAAGELFF.

The chain combines TRBV5-1 with TRBJ2-7; 7 bases match TRBD1. The CDR3 runs 15 residues. V lost 3 bases to trimming and J lost 3 bases; unmatched junction nucleotides: 9. Germline V gene sequence: CDR1 SGHRS, CDR2 YFSETQ. The CDR3 DNA sequence: TGCGCCAGCAGCTCGAACGACGGGACAGTCTACGAGCAGTACTTC. Amino acid sequence: CASSSNDGTVYEQYF.

This chain links TRBV18 with TRBJ2-7; D is uncertain. The V gene lost 2 bases and the J gene lost 2 bases, with 7 bases spanning the gap. From germline, CDR1 is KGHSH and CDR2 LQKENI. The CDR3 is 13 amino acids. The CDR3 spells CASSPESPYEQYF. CDR3 DNA: TGTGCCAGCTCACCAGAGTCCCCCTACGAGCAGTACTTC.